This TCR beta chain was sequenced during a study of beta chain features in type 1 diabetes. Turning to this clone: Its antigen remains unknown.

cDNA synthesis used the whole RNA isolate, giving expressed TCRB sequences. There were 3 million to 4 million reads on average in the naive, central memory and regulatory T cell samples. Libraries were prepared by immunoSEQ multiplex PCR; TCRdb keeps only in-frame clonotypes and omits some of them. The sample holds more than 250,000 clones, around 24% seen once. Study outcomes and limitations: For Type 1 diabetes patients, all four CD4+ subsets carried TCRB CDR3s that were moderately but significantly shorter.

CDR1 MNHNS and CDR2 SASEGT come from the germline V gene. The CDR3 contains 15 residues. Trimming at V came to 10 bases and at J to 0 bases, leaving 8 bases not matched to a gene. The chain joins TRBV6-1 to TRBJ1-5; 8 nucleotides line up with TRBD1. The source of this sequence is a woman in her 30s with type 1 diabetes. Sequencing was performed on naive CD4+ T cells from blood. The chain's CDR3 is CAIRDRIVSNQPQHF. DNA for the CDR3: TGTGCCATCCGGGACAGGATCGTTAGCAATCAGCCCCAGCATTTT.